This T cell receptor (beta chain) was retrieved from a study of control samples from healthy donors and cancer patients. Sequencing was performed with immunoSEQ multiplex PCR; in TCRdb, only in-frame clones are kept and a portion is missing. The sample shows tens of thousands of clones, 65% to 90% of them seen only once. The germline V gene encodes CDR1 SGHDT and CDR2 YYEEEE. J gave up 9 bases and V 2 bases, and 11 bases lay outside the gene matches. This CDR3 has 16 residues. This sequence joins TRBV5-6 and TRBJ1-6; TRBD1 agrees at 7 bases. The specimen sequenced was blood. This TCR derives from a man between 35 and 55 years old in good health. This CDR3 is CASSFEEGALGSPLHF. CDR3 coding DNA: TGTGCCAGCAGCTTCGAGGAGGGGGCGCTGGGTTCACCCCTCCACTTT. Variable domain in full (rest from reference TRBV5-6 and TRBJ1-6): DAGVTQSPTHLIKTRGQQVTLRCSPKSGHDTVSWYQQALGQGPQFIFQYYEEEERQRGNFPDRFSGHQFPNYSSELNVNALLLGDSALYLCASSFEEGALGSPLHFGNGTRLTVT.